The next 5 T cell receptor beta chains were all read from a single sample in a study of OX40 agonist ivuxolimab in advanced cancers. Method: immunoSEQ multiplex PCR; TCRdb's copy keeps in-frame clones and lacks some. The sample lists about 60,000 clones; roughly nine tenths were seen once. Material: CD4+ or CD8+ T cells sorted from blood, obtained in a trial of the OX40 agonist ivuxolimab. Every receptor here comes from an adult with an advanced solid tumor such as melanoma, head and neck, liver or kidney cancer.

The chain is built from TRBV19 and TRBJ2-6; the D gene is possibly TRBD1 (5 bases). Germline V gene data show CDR1 as LNHDA and CDR2 as SQIVND (reference sequence). The CDR3 is made up of 16 amino acids. Deletions cut 4 bases from V and 0 bases from J, with 10 bases between. CDR3 region: CASSRGLPSGANVLTF. The CDR3 bases are TGTGCCAGTAGTAGGGGCCTCCCCTCTGGGGCCAACGTCCTGACTTTC.

The chain joins TRBV2 to TRBJ1-1; 8 bases line up with TRBD1. This CDR3 spans 13 amino acids. CDR1 and CDR2 from the germline V gene are SNHLY and FYNNEI. Trimming removed 5 bases from V and 4 bases from J; junction bases left unmatched: 3. This CDR3 reads CASSRTGLTEAFF. CDR3 DNA sequence: TGTGCCAGCAGTCGGACAGGGCTCACTGAAGCTTTCTTT.

The rearrangement links TRBV4-3 to TRBJ2-6; D gene unclear. The CDR3 has 20 residues. Germline V lookup: CDR1 LGHNA, CDR2 YSLEER. V lost 0 bases and J 0 bases, leaving 18 bases between the germline ends. The CDR3 DNA follows: TGCGCCAGCAGCCAAGATTTAACGTCAGGTTCTATCTCTGGGGCCAACGTCCTGACTTTC. Its protein product is CASSQDLTSGSISGANVLTF.

The V gene is TRBV7-3, the J gene TRBJ2-1; D is uncertain. This CDR3 contains 13 residues. V was shortened by 0 bases and J by 8 bases, with 8 bases between the two germline ends. Germline V CDR1 and CDR2: SGHTA, FQGTGA. The CDR3 sequence: CASSLTASHEQFF. The DNA for the CDR3 is TGTGCCAGCAGCTTAACTGCCTCGCATGAGCAGTTCTTC.

This clone was recorded only once. The chain employs TRBV7-9 and TRBJ1-2, with a possible D match to TRBD1 (6 bases). CDR1 and CDR2 (germline): SEHNR, FQNEAQ (reference sequence). V dropped 1 base and J dropped 0 bases, with 18 bases sitting between them. The CDR3 covers 18 residues. The CDR3 DNA sequence: TGTGCCAGCAGCTTAGAAGGAGGGGGAATTAGAACTAACTATGGCTACACCTTC. It is translated as CASSLEGGGIRTNYGYTF. Using reference TRBV7-9 and TRBJ1-2 for the parts outside the CDR3, the full variable domain is DTGVSQNPRHKITKRGQNVTFRCDPISEHNRLYWYRQTLGQGPEFLTYFQNEAQLEKSRLLSDRFSAERPKGSFSTLEIQRTEQGDSAMYLCASSLEGGGIRTNYGYTFGSGTRLTVV.